What follows are 2 T cell receptor beta chains derived from one specimen sequenced in a study of T-cell reconstitution after alpha-beta-depleted transplantation in children (dated by TCRdb to the mid-2010s). To prepare the library, PCR was applied. Sequencing relied on an Illumina HiSeq 2500. TCR library preparation used molecular barcoding, with unique molecular identifiers applied to normalize quantification of the TCRbeta repertoire. TCRdb reran the public reads through fastp at Q25 and MiXCR, keeping productive beta chains. All rows with the same CDR3 protein become a single entry with the most common DNA and genes. For this sample there are 250,000 to 350,000 distinct CDR3 sequences; 9.9% appear just once. The ten largest account for over 9% of the sample. The material sequenced was PBMCs from the stem cell graft donor, taken from the stem cell graft. The receptors come from a human donor who donated a stem cell graft to a child with SCID.

J is TRBJ2-7 and V is TRBV7-9; D is ambiguous. Germline loops: CDR1 SEHNR, CDR2 FQNEAQ (reference sequence). V was clipped by 4 bases and J by 4 bases, with 20 bases between them. The CDR3 extends over 16 amino acids. In nucleotides, the CDR3 is TGTGCCAGCAGCTCCCCCCTTCCCCCTACCCCTTACGAGCAGTACTTC. This translates into CASSSPLPPTPYEQYF.

This clonotype appeared a few times. The chain combines TRBV11-2 with TRBJ1-1; TRBD1 matches 7 bases. CDR1 is SGHAT and CDR2 is FQNNGV in the germline V gene. The ends lost 5 bases at V and 4 bases at J; junction bases unmatched: 16. The CDR3 is 17 residues long. Written as DNA, the CDR3 is TGTGCCAGCAGCCTAACATCCAACCCCAGGGGGGTCACTGAAGCTTTCTTT. Translating gives CASSLTSNPRGVTEAFF. Full variable domain (rest looked up from reference TRBV11-2 and TRBJ1-1): EAGVAQSPRYKIIEKRQSVAFWCNPISGHATLYWYQQILGQGPKLLIQFQNNGVVDDSQLPKDRFSAERLKGVDSTLKIQPAKLEDSAVYLCASSLTSNPRGVTEAFFGQGTRLTVV.